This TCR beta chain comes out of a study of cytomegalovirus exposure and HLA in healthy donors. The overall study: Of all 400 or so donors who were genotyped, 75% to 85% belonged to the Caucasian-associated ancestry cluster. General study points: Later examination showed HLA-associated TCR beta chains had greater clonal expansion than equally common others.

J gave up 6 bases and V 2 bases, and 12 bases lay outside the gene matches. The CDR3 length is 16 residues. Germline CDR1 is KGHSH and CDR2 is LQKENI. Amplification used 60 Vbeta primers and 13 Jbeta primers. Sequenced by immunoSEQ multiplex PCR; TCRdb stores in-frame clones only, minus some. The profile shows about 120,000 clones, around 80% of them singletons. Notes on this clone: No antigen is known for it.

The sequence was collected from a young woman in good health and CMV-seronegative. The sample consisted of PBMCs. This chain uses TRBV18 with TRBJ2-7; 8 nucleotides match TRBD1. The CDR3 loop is CASSPVDRGVFGEQYF. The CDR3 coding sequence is TGTGCCAGCTCACCAGTAGACAGGGGCGTCTTCGGCGAGCAGTACTTC.